The 19 T cell receptor beta chains below were found in one sample sequenced in a study of cytomegalovirus exposure and HLA in healthy donors. Primers included in the PCR were 60 Vbeta and 13 Jbeta primers. Assay used: immunoSEQ multiplex PCR; TCRdb lists only in-frame clones, some missing. The table lists 150,000 to 200,000 clones, around four fifths of them singletons. Sequencing was done on a sample of PBMCs. The receptors here all came from a man aged 30 to 39 in good health and CMV-seronegative.

The genes are TRBV5-4 and TRBJ2-7; TRBD2 agrees at 11 bases. CDR3 length equals 15 residues. CDR1 and CDR2 from the germline V gene are SGHNT and YYREEE (reference sequence). Germline trimming cut 9 bases from V and 3 bases from J; bases unmatched to any gene: 11. The CDR3 is CAITSGGTRVYEQYF. The CDR3 DNA sequence: TGTGCCATCACTAGCGGGGGAACTCGTGTCTACGAGCAGTACTTC.

The chain combines TRBV5-6 with TRBJ1-2; D is uncertain. V was clipped by 2 bases and J by 0 bases, with 8 bases between them. Germline lookup yields CDR1 SGHDT and CDR2 YYEEEE. The CDR3 loop spans 14 amino acids. The CDR3 reads CASSFGETNYGYTF. CDR3 sequence (DNA): TGTGCCAGCAGCTTCGGGGAAACTAACTATGGCTACACCTTC.

The chain has TRBV6-5 and TRBJ2-1; the D is unclear. The CDR3 spans 14 residues. Trimming stripped 0 bases from V and 5 bases from J, with 8 bases between. Germline V CDR1 and CDR2: MNHEY, SVGAGI. The CDR3 protein is CASSYSGTNNEQFF. The CDR3 region has the DNA TGTGCCAGCAGTTACTCGGGCACGAACAATGAGCAGTTCTTC.

The CDR3 DNA sequence: TGTGCCAGCTCTACAGGGGGCAGTGGCAATCAGCCCCAGCATTTT. It translates to CASSTGGSGNQPQHF. The V call is TRBV18, the J call TRBJ1-5; 9 nucleotides match TRBD1. This CDR3 comprises 15 residues. Germline V lookup: CDR1 KGHSH, CDR2 LQKENI. V was pared by 6 bases and J by 2 bases, with 5 bases of the junction left unmatched.

The chain employs TRBV9 and TRBJ2-7; D not resolved. Trimming removed 4 bases from V and 0 bases from J, with 5 bases in between. Germline CDR1 and CDR2: SGDLS and YYNGEE. This CDR3 spans 12 amino acids. In DNA, the CDR3 is TGTGCCAGCAGCCCCCGCTCCTACGAGCAGTACTTC. It yields the protein CASSPRSYEQYF.

This chain uses TRBV28 with TRBJ2-7; 8 nucleotides agree with TRBD1. This CDR3 region has 14 residues. CDR1 and CDR2 (germline): MDHEN, SYDVKM. Unmatched junction bases numbered 10, after V lost 7 bases and J lost 5 bases. The CDR3 DNA sequence: TGTGCCAGCACCCCGAACGTCAGGGGGCACGAGCAGTACTTC. Its protein is CASTPNVRGHEQYF.

The chain has TRBV27 and TRBJ2-7; 8 bases are shared with TRBD2. The CDR3 has 13 amino acids. Germline CDR1 reads MNHEY; CDR2 reads SMNVEV (reference sequence). With 6 bases clipped from V and 6 bases from J, the junction kept 7 bases outside the gene matches. CDR3 sequence: CASSLGTSSEQYF. The CDR3 bases are TGTGCCAGCAGCCTCGGGACTAGTTCCGAGCAGTACTTC.

The gene calls are TRBV28 and TRBJ1-4; D unclear. CDR3 size: 11 residues. The V and J ends lost 6 bases and 8 bases respectively, with 7 bases between them. The germline V gene has CDR1 MDHEN and CDR2 SYDVKM. As DNA, the CDR3 is TGTGCCAGCAGGAACTGGGAAAAACTGTTTTTT. This codes for CASRNWEKLFF.

This clone came up a few times. The chain links TRBV5-1 to TRBJ1-4; 7 nucleotides align to TRBD1. CDR3 length equals 14 residues. Germline CDR1 SGHRS, CDR2 YFSETQ. With V trimmed by 0 bases and J by 8 bases, 4 bases remained unmatched. CDR3 coding DNA: TGCGCCAGCAGCTTGGTACAGGGGTCAGAAAAACTGTTTTTT. Protein sequence: CASSLVQGSEKLFF.

This sequence joins TRBV6-5 and TRBJ2-2, with 10 bases matching TRBD1. CDR3 length: 14 amino acids. Germline V gene lookup returns CDR1 MNHEY and CDR2 SVGAGI. The V gene end was trimmed by 5 bases and the J gene end by 4 bases; junction bases not matched to a gene: 1. CDR3 nucleotides: TGTGCCAGCAGTAGACAGGGGGCCACCGGGGAGCTGTTTTTT. Encoded protein: CASSRQGATGELFF.

This clone came up a few times. The chain is built from TRBV7-2 and TRBJ1-5, with D unresolved. The CDR3 is 15 amino acids. V gave up 5 bases and J gave up 9 bases, with 20 bases separating them. CDR1 and CDR2 (germline): SGHTA, FQGNSA. CDR3 sequence reads: CASSHQSDRGVPQHF. Written as DNA, the CDR3 is TGTGCCAGCAGCCACCAGTCTGACCGGGGTGTGCCCCAGCATTTT.

This sequence joins TRBV5-4 and TRBJ1-2, with 7 bases matching TRBD1. Germline assignment: CDR1 SGHNT and CDR2 YYREEE (reference sequence). V trimming: 1 base; J trimming: 7 bases; junction bases outside the gene matches: 4. The CDR3 extends over 13 amino acids. The CDR3 region is CASSLYTGAGYTF. CDR3 in DNA: TGTGCCAGCAGCTTGTATACAGGGGCTGGCTACACCTTC.

The V call is TRBV7-9, the J call TRBJ1-1; the match to TRBD1 covers 9 bases. Germline values: CDR1 SEHNR, CDR2 FQNEAQ (reference sequence). Trimming at V came to 7 bases and at J to 5 bases, leaving 5 bases not matched to a gene. CDR3 length: 13 amino acids. The CDR3 coding sequence is TGTGCCAGCACACAGGGGGCGTGGACTGAAGCTTTCTTT. Its translation is CASTQGAWTEAFF.

The chain links TRBV6-4 to TRBJ1-5; 7 bases are a match to TRBD1. The trim removed 2 bases at V and 7 bases at J, leaving 2 bases unmatched. Germline CDR1 MRHNA, CDR2 SNTAGT. The CDR3 is made up of 13 amino acids. The CDR3 coding sequence is TGTGCCAGCAGTGACAGGGGGCACCAGCCCCAGCATTTT. Its translation: CASSDRGHQPQHF.

V is TRBV19 and J is TRBJ1-5; no reliable D call. Trimming removed 6 bases at V and 3 bases at J, with 12 bases between. The CDR3 has 14 amino acids. The germline gives CDR1 LNHDA, CDR2 SQIVND (reference sequence). The CDR3 DNA reads TGTGCCAGTAGCACCAGTTCCCTCAATCAGCCCCAGCATTTT. This codes for CASSTSSLNQPQHF. Looking up the rest from reference TRBV19 and TRBJ1-5 gives the full variable domain: DGGITQSPKYLFRKEGQNVTLSCEQNLNHDAMYWYRQDPGQGLRLIYYSQIVNDFQKGDIAEGYSVSREKKESFPLTVTSAQKNPTAFYLCASSTSSLNQPQHFGDGTRLSIL.

V usage is TRBV7-8 and J usage is TRBJ2-7; 10 nucleotides align to TRBD2. V gave up 2 bases and J gave up 2 bases; unmatched junction bases: 3. CDR1 is SGHVS and CDR2 is FQNEAQ in the germline V gene. The CDR3 covers 15 residues. The chain's CDR3 is CASSLWTSGTYEQYF. The CDR3 DNA follows: TGTGCCAGCAGCTTATGGACTAGCGGAACCTACGAGCAGTACTTC.

The chain joins TRBV30 to TRBJ1-2; a possible D gene is TRBD1 (6 bases). Germline V CDR1 and CDR2: GTSNPN, SVGIG (reference sequence). The CDR3 runs to 14 residues. The ends were cut back, 5 bases at V and 2 bases at J, with 15 bases in the middle. CDR3 in DNA: TGTGCCTGGCAACACACAGGGAACAACTATGGCTACACCTTC. This gives the protein CAWQHTGNNYGYTF.

A word on this clone: Compared with germline, one end of the junction differs, possibly owing to a read error. The CDR3 loop reads CASSLTGGPGNTIYF. The CDR3 coding sequence is TGTGCTAGCAGCTTGACAGGGGGTCCCGGAAACACCATATATTTT. The J gene is TRBJ1-3, the V gene TRBV7-7, with 9 bases aligning to TRBD1. The CDR3 spans 15 residues. Germline values: CDR1 SSHAT, CDR2 FNYEAQ (reference sequence).

The chain carries TRBV9 and TRBJ2-2; possible D gene TRBD1, 6 bases. Germline CDR1 SGDLS, CDR2 YYNGEE. The CDR3 has 14 residues. V lost 4 bases and J lost 6, with 13 bases in between. CDR3 residues: CASSWQGNSGELFF. Here the CDR3 DNA reads TGTGCCAGCAGCTGGCAGGGGAATTCCGGGGAGCTGTTTTTT.